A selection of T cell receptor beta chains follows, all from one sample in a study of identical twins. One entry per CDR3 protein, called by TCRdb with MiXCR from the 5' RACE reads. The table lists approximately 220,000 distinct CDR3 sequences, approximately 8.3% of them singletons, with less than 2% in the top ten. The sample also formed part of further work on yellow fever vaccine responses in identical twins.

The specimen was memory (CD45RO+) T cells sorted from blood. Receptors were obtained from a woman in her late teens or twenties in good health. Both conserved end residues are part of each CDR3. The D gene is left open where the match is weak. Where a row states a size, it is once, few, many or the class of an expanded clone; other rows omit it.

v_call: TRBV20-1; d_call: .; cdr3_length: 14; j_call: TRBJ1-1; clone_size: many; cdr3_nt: TGCAGTGCTAGGGGAGTTCGGGGGGACACTGAAGCTTTCTTT; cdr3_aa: CSARGVRGDTEAFF
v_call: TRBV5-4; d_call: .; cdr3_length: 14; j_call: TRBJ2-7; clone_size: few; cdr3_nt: TGTGCCAGCAGCCGCGGGACCCAAACCTACGAGCAGTACTTC; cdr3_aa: CASSRGTQTYEQYF
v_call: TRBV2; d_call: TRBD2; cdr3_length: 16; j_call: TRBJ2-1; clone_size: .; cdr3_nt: TGTGCCAGCAGTGACATAGGGACTAGCGGCCCCAATGAGCAGTTCTTC; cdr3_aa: CASSDIGTSGPNEQFF
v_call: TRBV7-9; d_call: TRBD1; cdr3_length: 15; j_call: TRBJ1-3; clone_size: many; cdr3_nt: TGTGCCAGCAGCGACGGACAGGCCTCTGGAAACACCATATATTTT; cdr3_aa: CASSDGQASGNTIYF
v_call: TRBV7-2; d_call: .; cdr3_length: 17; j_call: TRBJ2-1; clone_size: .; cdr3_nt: TGTGCCAGCAGCTCTCGGAGGGGAGGATTCCCCTACAATGAGCAGCTCTTC; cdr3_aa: CASSSRRGGFPYNEQLF
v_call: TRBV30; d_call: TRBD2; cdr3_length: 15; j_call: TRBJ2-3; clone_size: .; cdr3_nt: TGTGCCTGGAGTGTGGGGCTAGCGGCCACAGATACGCAGTATTTT; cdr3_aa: CAWSVGLAATDTQYF
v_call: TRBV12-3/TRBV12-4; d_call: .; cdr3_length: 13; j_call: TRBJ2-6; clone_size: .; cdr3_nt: TGTGCCAGCAGTATGGCTGGGGCCAACGTCCTGACTTTC; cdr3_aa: CASSMAGANVLTF
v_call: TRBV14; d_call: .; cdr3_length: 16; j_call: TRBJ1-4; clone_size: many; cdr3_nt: TGTGCCAGCAGCAGCCTCGACAGCGGAACTAATGAAAAACTGTTTTTT; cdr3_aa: CASSSLDSGTNEKLFF
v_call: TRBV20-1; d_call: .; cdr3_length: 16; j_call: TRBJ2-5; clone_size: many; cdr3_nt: TGCAGTGCTGACCGATTCGGGGGTAGAGAAAAAGAGACCCAGTACTTC; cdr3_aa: CSADRFGGREKETQYF
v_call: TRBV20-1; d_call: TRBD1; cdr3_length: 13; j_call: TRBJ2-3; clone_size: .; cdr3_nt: TGCAGCAATACACAGGGGCGCGGGGATACGCAGTATTTT; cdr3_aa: CSNTQGRGDTQYF
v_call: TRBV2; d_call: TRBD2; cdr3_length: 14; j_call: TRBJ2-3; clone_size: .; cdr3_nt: TGTGCCAGCAAGCGGACTAGCGGCTTTGATACGCAGTATTTT; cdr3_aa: CASKRTSGFDTQYF
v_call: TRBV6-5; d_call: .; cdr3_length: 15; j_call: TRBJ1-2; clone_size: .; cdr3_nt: TGTGCCAGCAGTTACTCTGGGACACTCCTCGGTGGCTACACCTTC; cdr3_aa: CASSYSGTLLGGYTF
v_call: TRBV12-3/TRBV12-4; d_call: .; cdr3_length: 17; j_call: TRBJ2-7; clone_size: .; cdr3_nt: TGTGCCAGCAGTTTCGGTTTGGGGGGCGGAAGCTCCTACGAGCAGTACTTC; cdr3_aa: CASSFGLGGGSSYEQYF
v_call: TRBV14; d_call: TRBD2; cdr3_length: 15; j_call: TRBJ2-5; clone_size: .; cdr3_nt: TGTGCCAGCAGCGCAAGACTAGCGCCTAAAGAGACCCAGTACTTC; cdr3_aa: CASSARLAPKETQYF
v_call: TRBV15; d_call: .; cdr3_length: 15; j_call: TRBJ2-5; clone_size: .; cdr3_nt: TGTGCCACCAGCCGGGACATAGGACCCCAAGAGACCCAGTACTTC; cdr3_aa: CATSRDIGPQETQYF
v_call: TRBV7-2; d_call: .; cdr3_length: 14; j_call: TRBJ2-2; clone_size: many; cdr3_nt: TGTGCCAGCAATCCGTCGAGAGGTACAGGGGAGCTGTTTTTT; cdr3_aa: CASNPSRGTGELFF
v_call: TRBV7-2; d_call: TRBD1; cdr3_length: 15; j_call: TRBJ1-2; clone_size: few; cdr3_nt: TGTGCCAGCAGCTTAGCGTTGGGACAGGGTGATGGCTACACCTTC; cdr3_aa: CASSLALGQGDGYTF
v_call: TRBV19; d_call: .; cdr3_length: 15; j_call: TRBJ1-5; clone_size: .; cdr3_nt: TGTGCCAGTTTCAAGGGAATCGTTAGCAATCAGCCCCAGCATTTT; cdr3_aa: CASFKGIVSNQPQHF
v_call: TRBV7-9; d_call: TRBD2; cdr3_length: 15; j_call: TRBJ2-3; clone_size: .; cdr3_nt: TGTGCCACCCATGGGCGGGAGGTGAACACAGATACGCAGTATTTT; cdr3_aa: CATHGREVNTDTQYF
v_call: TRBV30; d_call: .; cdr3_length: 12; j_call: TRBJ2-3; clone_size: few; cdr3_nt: TGTGCCTGGATGGACAACACAGATACGCAGTATTTT; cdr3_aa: CAWMDNTDTQYF
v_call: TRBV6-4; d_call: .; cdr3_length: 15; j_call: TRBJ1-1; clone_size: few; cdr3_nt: TGTGCCAGCAGTGAGCGCCAGGAGGGGAACACTGAAGCTTTCTTT; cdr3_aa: CASSERQEGNTEAFF
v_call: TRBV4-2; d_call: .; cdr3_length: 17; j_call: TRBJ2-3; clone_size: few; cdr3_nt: TGTGCCAGCAGCCAAGATTCGTGGGGGACTGGGGCGGATACGCAGTATTTT; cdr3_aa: CASSQDSWGTGADTQYF
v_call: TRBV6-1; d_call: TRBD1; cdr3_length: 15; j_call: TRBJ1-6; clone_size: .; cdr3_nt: TGTGCCAGCGGTGGGACAGGGGGCTTGAGTTCACCCCTCCACTTT; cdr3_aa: CASGGTGGLSSPLHF
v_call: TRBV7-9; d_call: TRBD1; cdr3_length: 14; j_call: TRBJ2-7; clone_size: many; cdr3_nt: TGTGCCAGCAGCTCCTCGGGACAGCTCTACGAGCAGTACTTC; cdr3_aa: CASSSSGQLYEQYF
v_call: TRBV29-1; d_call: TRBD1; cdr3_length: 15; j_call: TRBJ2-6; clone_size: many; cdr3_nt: TGCAGCGTCGGACAGGGGGCCACTGGGGCCAACGTCCTGACTTTC; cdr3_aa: CSVGQGATGANVLTF
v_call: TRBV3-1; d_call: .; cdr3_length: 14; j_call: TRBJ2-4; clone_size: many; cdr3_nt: TGTGCCAGCAGCCAAGGAAATGGGGCTGGCATTCAGTACTTC; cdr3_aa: CASSQGNGAGIQYF
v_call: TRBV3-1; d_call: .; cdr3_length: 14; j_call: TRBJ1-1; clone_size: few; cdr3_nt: TGTGCCAGCAGCCAAGAGTTGCGCCGATCCGAAGCTTTCTTT; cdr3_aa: CASSQELRRSEAFF
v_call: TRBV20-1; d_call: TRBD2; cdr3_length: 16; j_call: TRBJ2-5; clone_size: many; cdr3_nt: TGCAGTGCTAGAGGGACTAGCGGGATCCTTGGTGAGACCCAGTACTTC; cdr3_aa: CSARGTSGILGETQYF
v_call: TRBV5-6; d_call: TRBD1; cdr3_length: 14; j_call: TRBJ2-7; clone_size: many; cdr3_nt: TGTGCCAGCAGCTTTAGGGGGCCCGCCGGGGAGCAGTACTTC; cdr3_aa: CASSFRGPAGEQYF
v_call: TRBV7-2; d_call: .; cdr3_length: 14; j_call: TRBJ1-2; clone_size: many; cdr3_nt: TGTGCCAGCAGCTTAGGATTTGCAGCTCATGGCTACACCTTC; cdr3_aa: CASSLGFAAHGYTF
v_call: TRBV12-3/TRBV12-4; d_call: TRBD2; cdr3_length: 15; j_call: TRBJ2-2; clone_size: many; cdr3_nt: TGTGCCAGCAGAGTAGCGGGCACTAACACCGGGGAGCTGTTTTTT; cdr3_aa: CASRVAGTNTGELFF
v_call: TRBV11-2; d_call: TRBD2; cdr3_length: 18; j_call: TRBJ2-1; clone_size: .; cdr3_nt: TGTGCCAGCAGCTCCCAGCCGGCTAGCGGGGGGTGGGACAATGAGCAGTTCTTC; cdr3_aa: CASSSQPASGGWDNEQFF
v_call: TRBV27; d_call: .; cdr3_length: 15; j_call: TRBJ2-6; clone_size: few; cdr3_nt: TGTGCCAGCAACCCGGGGGTATCTGGGGCCAACGTCCTGACTTTC; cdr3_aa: CASNPGVSGANVLTF
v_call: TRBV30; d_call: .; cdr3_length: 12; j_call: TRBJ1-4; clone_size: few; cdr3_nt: TGTGCCTGGAGTCTCTTTGAAGGGGAACTGTTTTTT; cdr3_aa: CAWSLFEGELFF
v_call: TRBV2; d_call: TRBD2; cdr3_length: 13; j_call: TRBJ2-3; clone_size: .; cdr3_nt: TGTGCCAGCAATGCGGGGGGAAGGGGTACGCAGTATTTT; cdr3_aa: CASNAGGRGTQYF
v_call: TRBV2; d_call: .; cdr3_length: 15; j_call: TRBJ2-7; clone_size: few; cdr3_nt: TGTGCCAGCAGTGAACACCAGACAGACCTCTACGAGCAGTACTTC; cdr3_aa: CASSEHQTDLYEQYF
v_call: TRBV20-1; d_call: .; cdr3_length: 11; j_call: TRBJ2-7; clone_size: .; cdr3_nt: TGCAGTGCTAGAGGCCACTACGAGCAGTACTTC; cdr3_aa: CSARGHYEQYF
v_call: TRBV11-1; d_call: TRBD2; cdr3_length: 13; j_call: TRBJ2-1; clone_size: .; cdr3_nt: TGTGCCAGCAGCACAGGACTAGCGGGAGAGCAGTTCTTC; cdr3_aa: CASSTGLAGEQFF
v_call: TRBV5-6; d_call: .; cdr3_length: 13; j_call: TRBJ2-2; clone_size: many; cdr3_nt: TGTGCCAGCATCCGGGGTTCGACCGGGGAGCTGTTTTTT; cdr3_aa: CASIRGSTGELFF
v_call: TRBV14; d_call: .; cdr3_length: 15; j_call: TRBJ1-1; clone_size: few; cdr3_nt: TGTGCCAGCAGCCAAGGTCGTTCAGGGGCGACTGAAGCTTTCTTT; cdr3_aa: CASSQGRSGATEAFF
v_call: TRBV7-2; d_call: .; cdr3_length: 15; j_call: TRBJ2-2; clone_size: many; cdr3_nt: TGTGCCAGCAGCTTAGGTCTCCCCGGCACCGGGGAGCTGTTTTTT; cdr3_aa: CASSLGLPGTGELFF